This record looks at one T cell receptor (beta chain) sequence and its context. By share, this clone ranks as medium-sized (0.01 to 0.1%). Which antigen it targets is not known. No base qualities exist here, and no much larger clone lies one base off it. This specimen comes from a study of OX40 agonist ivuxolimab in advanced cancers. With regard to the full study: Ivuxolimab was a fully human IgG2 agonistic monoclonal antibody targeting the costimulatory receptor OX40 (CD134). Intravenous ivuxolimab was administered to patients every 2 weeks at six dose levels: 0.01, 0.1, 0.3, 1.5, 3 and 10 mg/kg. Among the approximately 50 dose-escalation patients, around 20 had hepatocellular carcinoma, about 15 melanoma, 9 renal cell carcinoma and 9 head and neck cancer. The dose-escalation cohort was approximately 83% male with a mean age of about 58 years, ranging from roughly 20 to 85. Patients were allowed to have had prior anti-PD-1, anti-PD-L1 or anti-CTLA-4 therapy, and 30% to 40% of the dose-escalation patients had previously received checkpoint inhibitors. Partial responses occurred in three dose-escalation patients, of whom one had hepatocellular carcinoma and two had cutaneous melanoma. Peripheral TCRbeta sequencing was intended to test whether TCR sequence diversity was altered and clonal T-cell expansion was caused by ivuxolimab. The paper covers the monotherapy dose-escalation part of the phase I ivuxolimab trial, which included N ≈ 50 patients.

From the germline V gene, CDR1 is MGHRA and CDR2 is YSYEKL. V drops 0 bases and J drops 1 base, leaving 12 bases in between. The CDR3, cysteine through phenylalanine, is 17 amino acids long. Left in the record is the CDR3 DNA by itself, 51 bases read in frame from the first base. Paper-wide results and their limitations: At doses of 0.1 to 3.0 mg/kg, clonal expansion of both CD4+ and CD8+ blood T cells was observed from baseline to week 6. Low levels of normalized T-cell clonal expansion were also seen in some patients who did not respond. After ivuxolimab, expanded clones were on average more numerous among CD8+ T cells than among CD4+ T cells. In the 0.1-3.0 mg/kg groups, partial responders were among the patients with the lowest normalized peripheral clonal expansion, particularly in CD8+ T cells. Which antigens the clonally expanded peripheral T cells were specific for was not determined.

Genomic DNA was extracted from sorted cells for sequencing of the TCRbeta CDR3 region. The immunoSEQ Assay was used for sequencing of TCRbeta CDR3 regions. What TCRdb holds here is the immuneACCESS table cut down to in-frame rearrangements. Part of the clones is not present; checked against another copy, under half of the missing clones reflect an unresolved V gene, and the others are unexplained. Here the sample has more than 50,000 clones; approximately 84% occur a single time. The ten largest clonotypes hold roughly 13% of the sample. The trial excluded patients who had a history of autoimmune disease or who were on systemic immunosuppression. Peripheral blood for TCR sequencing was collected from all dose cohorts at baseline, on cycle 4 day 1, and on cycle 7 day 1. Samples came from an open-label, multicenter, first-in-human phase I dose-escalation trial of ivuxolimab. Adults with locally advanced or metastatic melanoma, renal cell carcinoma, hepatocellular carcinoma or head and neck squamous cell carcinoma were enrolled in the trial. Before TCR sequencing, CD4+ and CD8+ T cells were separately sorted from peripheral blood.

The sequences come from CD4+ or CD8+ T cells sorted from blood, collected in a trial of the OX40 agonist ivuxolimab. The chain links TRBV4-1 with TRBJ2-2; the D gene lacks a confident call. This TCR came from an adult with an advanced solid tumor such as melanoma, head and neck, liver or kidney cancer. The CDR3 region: CASSQERGFQNTGELFF. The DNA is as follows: TGCGCCAGCAGCCAAGAGAGAGGTTTTCAGAACACCGGGGAGCTGTTTTTT.